The 5 T cell receptor beta chains given below trace back to one sample, sequenced in a study of OX40 agonist ivuxolimab in advanced cancers. Sequencing was performed with immunoSEQ multiplex PCR; in TCRdb, only in-frame clones are kept and a portion is missing. The table lists roughly 66,000 clones, roughly four fifths of them singletons. Specimen: CD4+ or CD8+ T cells sorted from blood, collected in a trial of the OX40 agonist ivuxolimab. The source is an adult with an advanced solid tumor such as melanoma, head and neck, liver or kidney cancer.

V usage is TRBV6-6 and J usage is TRBJ2-3; D is undetermined. The V gene's germline CDR1 is MNHNY and CDR2 SVGAGI (reference sequence). The CDR3 length is 13 residues. The V and J ends lost 2 bases and 6 bases respectively, with 9 bases between them. CDR3 in amino acids: CASSYGSGDTQYF. The CDR3 DNA follows: TGTGCCAGCAGTTACGGGTCGGGTGATACGCAGTATTTT.

The rearrangement joins TRBV5-4 to TRBJ2-2, with 7 bases aligning to TRBD1. The J segment lost 1 base and the V segment lost 7 bases, leaving 1 base of the junction unmatched. The CDR3 spans 13 residues. Germline V gene lookup returns CDR1 SGHNT and CDR2 YYREEE (reference sequence). The CDR3 here is CASGQVNTGELFF. The CDR3 nucleotides are TGTGCCAGCGGACAGGTGAACACCGGGGAGCTGTTTTTT. The entire variable domain, with the rest obtained from reference TRBV5-4 and TRBJ2-2, is as follows: ETGVTQSPTHLIKTRGQQVTLRCSSQSGHNTVSWYQQALGQGPQFIFQYYREEENGRGNFPPRFSGLQFPNYSSELNVNALELDDSALYLCASGQVNTGELFFGEGSRLTVL.

CDR3 coding DNA: TGTGCCAGCAGCTTCTCAACGACAGGGATAGCTTTCTTT. Its translation is CASSFSTTGIAFF. The chain is built from TRBV7-2 and TRBJ1-1; 7 positions match TRBD1. The V gene end was trimmed by 3 bases and the J gene end by 10 bases; junction bases not matched to a gene: 8. Germline-derived CDR1 and CDR2 are SGHTA and FQGNSA. The CDR3 extends over 13 amino acids.

This chain links TRBV5-1 with TRBJ1-1; 7 nucleotides align to TRBD1. Germline-derived CDR1 and CDR2 are SGHRS and YFSETQ. This CDR3 contains 16 residues. The V segment lost 1 base and the J segment 6 bases; nucleotides outside the gene matches: 12. Here the CDR3 DNA reads TGCGCCAGCAGCTTGATACCAGGGGGAGGTATTTCTGAAGCTTTCTTT. It specifies CASSLIPGGGISEAFF. Complete variable domain (other parts from reference TRBV5-1 and TRBJ1-1): KAGVTQTPRYLIKTRGQQVTLSCSPISGHRSVSWYQQTPGQGLQFLFEYFSETQRNKGNFPGRFSGRQFSNSRSEMNVSTLELGDSALYLCASSLIPGGGISEAFFGQGTRLTVV.

The rearrangement links TRBV7-2 to TRBJ2-3, with D uncertain. V dropped 6 bases and J dropped 0 bases, with 7 bases sitting between them. From germline, CDR1 is SGHTA and CDR2 FQGNSA. The CDR3 is 13 residues long. The CDR3 sequence: CASSIPSTDTQYF. The DNA of the CDR3 is TGTGCCAGCAGTATACCTAGCACAGATACGCAGTATTTT.